These 17 T cell receptor beta chains share one sample of origin, sequenced in a study of cytomegalovirus exposure and HLA in healthy donors. Sequencing was performed with immunoSEQ multiplex PCR; in TCRdb, only in-frame clones are kept and a portion is missing. The data show nearly 110,000 clones, with roughly 90% seen just once and about 2% held by the top ten. The sequenced material came from PBMCs. These receptors originate from a woman between 18 and 29 years old in good health and CMV-seropositive.

V and J are TRBV7-8 and TRBJ1-1; no clear D gene. This CDR3 spans 14 amino acids. V was pared by 1 base and J by 3 bases, with 9 bases between. Germline CDR1 and CDR2: SGHVS and FQNEAQ. DNA of the CDR3: TGTGCCAGCAGCTTAGTTGACATTTACACTGAAGCTTTCTTT. Its translation is CASSLVDIYTEAFF.

V gene TRBV19 combines with J gene TRBJ1-1; TRBD1 might be the D (6 bases). CDR1 and CDR2 from the germline V gene are LNHDA and SQIVND (reference sequence). Trimming cost V 6 bases and J 1 base, with 6 bases left between them. The CDR3 has 12 amino acids. CDR3 loop: CASRTGNTEAFF. The CDR3 DNA reads as TGTGCCAGTAGGACAGGGAACACTGAAGCTTTCTTT.

The V gene is TRBV19, the J gene TRBJ1-2, with TRBD1 matching over 8 bases. The V gene end was trimmed by 5 bases and the J gene end by 4 bases; junction bases not matched to a gene: 9. The CDR3 runs 15 residues. Germline lookup yields CDR1 LNHDA and CDR2 SQIVND (reference sequence). CDR3 in DNA: TGTGCCAGTAGTTATGGACAGGGTAGTGGCTATGGCTACACCTTC. Amino acids: CASSYGQGSGYGYTF. Complete variable domain (other parts from reference TRBV19 and TRBJ1-2): DGGITQSPKYLFRKEGQNVTLSCEQNLNHDAMYWYRQDPGQGLRLIYYSQIVNDFQKGDIAEGYSVSREKKESFPLTVTSAQKNPTAFYLCASSYGQGSGYGYTFGSGTRLTVV.

J is TRBJ2-5 and V is TRBV9; D gene ambiguous. Between the trimmed V and J ends, which lost 4 bases and 0 bases, there was a span of 7 bases. This CDR3 has 13 residues. Germline CDR1 SGDLS, CDR2 YYNGEE. CDR3 in DNA: TGTGCCAGCAGCCCAACTTACCAAGAGACCCAGTACTTC. This gives the protein CASSPTYQETQYF. Looking up the rest from reference TRBV9 and TRBJ2-5 gives the full variable domain: DSGVTQTPKHLITATGQRVTLRCSPRSGDLSVYWYQQSLDQGLQFLIQYYNGEERAKGNILERFSAQQFPDLHSELNLSSLELGDSALYFCASSPTYQETQYFGPGTRLLVL.

CDR3: CASSSSGTGGYEKLFF. Here the CDR3 DNA reads TGCGCCAGCAGCTCATCCGGGACAGGGGGTTATGAAAAACTGTTTTTT. The chain links TRBV5-1 to TRBJ1-4; 11 nucleotides agree with TRBD1. Germline CDR1 SGHRS, CDR2 YFSETQ. V was clipped by 3 bases and J by 6 bases; unmatched bases: 7. The CDR3 consists of 16 residues.

The chain combines TRBV9 with TRBJ2-7; D remains unclear. Germline V gene lookup returns CDR1 SGDLS and CDR2 YYNGEE. CDR3 length: 13 amino acids. V lost 2 bases and J 7 bases, leaving 13 bases between the germline ends. For the CDR3, the DNA is TGTGCCAGCAGCGTTCACCTAGTGGGTGAGCAGTACTTC. Protein sequence: CASSVHLVGEQYF.

This CDR3 reads CASSPGQVYGYTF. The DNA for the CDR3 is TGTGCCAGCAGCCCTGGACAGGTCTATGGCTACACCTTC. The rearrangement uses TRBV7-6 and TRBJ1-2; 7 bases fit TRBD1. There are 13 residues in the CDR3. The V gene's germline CDR1 is SGHVS and CDR2 FNYEAQ. V lost 5 bases to trimming and J lost 4 bases; unmatched junction nucleotides: 4. The variable domain in full, completed from reference TRBV7-6 and TRBJ1-2, reads GAGVSQSPRYKVTKRGQDVALRCDPISGHVSLYWYRQALGQGPEFLTYFNYEAQQDKSGLPNDRFSAERPEGSISTLTIQRTEQRDSAMYRCASSPGQVYGYTFGSGTRLTVV.

V usage is TRBV5-4 and J usage is TRBJ1-4; D is unresolved. V was pared by 1 base and J by 4 bases, with 17 bases between. This CDR3 spans 17 amino acids. Germline CDR1 reads SGHNT; CDR2 reads YYREEE (reference sequence). The CDR3 here is CASSLTLGQRHNEKLFF. The CDR3 region has the DNA TGTGCCAGCAGCTTGACACTAGGGCAGAGACATAATGAAAAACTGTTTTTT. Drawing the rest from reference TRBV5-4 and TRBJ1-4, the complete variable domain is ETGVTQSPTHLIKTRGQQVTLRCSSQSGHNTVSWYQQALGQGPQFIFQYYREEENGRGNFPPRFSGLQFPNYSSELNVNALELDDSALYLCASSLTLGQRHNEKLFFGSGTQLSVL.

The chain recombines TRBV6-1 with TRBJ1-1, with D possibly TRBD1 on 6 matching bases. Germline CDR1 and CDR2: MNHNS and SASEGT. Trimming cost V 2 bases and J 7 bases, with 17 bases left between them. The CDR3 spans 15 residues. CDR3 region: CASSERRQATNEAFF. The CDR3 DNA follows: TGTGCCAGCAGTGAAAGGCGACAGGCTACGAATGAAGCTTTCTTT.

The J gene is TRBJ1-5, the V gene TRBV10-3, with a tentative D call TRBD1 (6 bases). Per germline, CDR1 ENHRY and CDR2 SYGVKD. The germline V and J ends were trimmed by 4 bases and 6 bases, with 13 bases remaining between them. The CDR3 loop spans 14 amino acids. The CDR3 nucleotides are TGTGCCATCAGTGGAGAAGGGGGTGGTCAGCCCCAGCATTTT. Encoded protein: CAISGEGGGQPQHF.

The rearrangement uses TRBV19 and TRBJ1-1, with a weak D call TRBD1 (6 bases). The CDR3 runs 15 residues. Trimming removed 7 bases from V and 1 base from J, with 16 bases in between. Germline CDR1 is LNHDA and CDR2 is SQIVND (reference sequence). CDR3 sequence: CASTWGGAGNTEAFF. As DNA, the CDR3 is TGTGCCAGTACTTGGGGGGGCGCCGGGAACACTGAAGCTTTCTTT.

The rearrangement links TRBV2 to TRBJ2-2, with 8 nucleotides matching TRBD2. V lost 6 bases, J lost 6 bases, and 6 bases stayed unmatched. Germline-derived CDR1 and CDR2 are SNHLY and FYNNEI. The CDR3 is 14 amino acids. Here the CDR3 DNA reads TGTGCCAGCAGGACTAGCGCGACCGCCGGGGAGCTGTTTTTT. Translating gives CASRTSATAGELFF.

The chain uses TRBV4-1 and TRBJ2-5; 7 bases are a match to TRBD1. Trimming cost V 3 bases and J 0 bases; bases outside gene matches: 13. Germline-derived CDR1 and CDR2 are MGHRA and YSYEKL. The CDR3 runs 18 residues. CDR3 in DNA: TGCGCCAGCAGCCAGGGTAGGGGGCAGCGACCGGACCAAGAGACCCAGTACTTC. Its translation is CASSQGRGQRPDQETQYF.

The rearrangement joins TRBV27 to TRBJ2-2; TRBD1 matches 8 bases. V was pared by 4 bases and J by 4 bases, with 11 bases of the junction left unmatched. CDR1 is MNHEY, CDR2 SMNVEV, per germline (reference sequence). The CDR3 contains 17 residues. The CDR3, as DNA: TGTGCCAGCAGTTCTCCAGCCAGGGGGCGCGTCACCGGGGAGCTGTTTTTT. This encodes CASSSPARGRVTGELFF.

V gene TRBV5-1 combines with J gene TRBJ1-6; tentatively, D is TRBD1 (5 bases). In germline, CDR1 is SGHRS, CDR2 YFSETQ. This CDR3 contains 15 residues. V gave up 4 bases and J gave up 5 bases, with 13 bases separating them. This CDR3 is CASSLNGGNNSPLHF. The CDR3 DNA sequence: TGCGCCAGCAGCCTGAATGGGGGGAATAATTCACCCCTCCACTTT.

This chain connects TRBV6-5 to TRBJ1-2; 9 bases agree with TRBD1. V was pared by 7 bases and J by 1 base, with 7 bases of the junction left unmatched. Germline lookup yields CDR1 MNHEY and CDR2 SVGAGI. The CDR3 is 15 residues long. CDR3 coding DNA: TGTGCCAGCAATACACAGGGGGCGGGTAACTATGGCTACACCTTC. Residues: CASNTQGAGNYGYTF.

The genes are TRBV18 and TRBJ1-1; 7 nucleotides line up with TRBD1. V lost 2 bases and J lost 0; bases outside the gene matches: 3. The CDR3 has 15 amino acids. Germline CDR1 is KGHSH and CDR2 is LQKENI. The CDR3 protein is CASSPKDRMNTEAFF. As DNA, the CDR3 is TGTGCCAGCTCACCAAAGGACAGGATGAACACTGAAGCTTTCTTT.